The TCR beta chain under discussion was sequenced for a study of T cell changes during pregnancy in multiple sclerosis. With V trimmed by 5 bases and J by 2 bases, 6 bases remained unmatched. Germline V CDR1 and CDR2: LNHDA, SQIVND (reference sequence). The CDR3 runs to 15 residues. Using immunoSEQ multiplex PCR, the repertoire was profiled, and TCRdb retains in-frame clones only, with some absent. The data hold more than 65,000 clones, with about 89% observed a single time. This receptor was obtained from a female donor with multiple sclerosis, enrolled in a pregnancy study. The specimen was CD4+ T cells from peripheral blood mononuclear cells, collected before pregnancy. V gene TRBV19 combines with J gene TRBJ2-7; 10 bases line up with TRBD1. CDR3 bases: TGTGCCAGTAGTCCAGGGACAGGGGAGACCTACGAGCAGTACTTC. Encoded protein: CASSPGTGETYEQYF. The full variable domain, with the rest looked up from reference TRBV19 and TRBJ2-7, is DGGITQSPKYLFRKEGQNVTLSCEQNLNHDAMYWYRQDPGQGLRLIYYSQIVNDFQKGDIAEGYSVSREKKESFPLTVTSAQKNPTAFYLCASSPGTGETYEQYFGPGTRLTVT.